This T cell receptor beta chain was identified during a study of shared clonotypes between healthy human individuals. The wider study: Donors had three CD4 naive, three CD4 memory, two CD8 naive and one CD8 memory plate apiece.

Naive CD8 isolation took CD45RO-negative cells positively selected for CCR7 and excluded terminally differentiated effector memory CD45RA+ cells. Whole-study results and caveats: For naive CD4 cells, approximately 4.7% of clonotypes were shared across a handful of donors. Clonotypes which were not shared had lower generation probabilities than clonotypes that all four donors shared.

Germline V gene lookup returns CDR1 SEHNR and CDR2 FQNEAQ (reference sequence). This CDR3 region has 14 residues. After removal of 5 bases from V and 3 bases from J, the junction contained 2 bases not matched to a gene. Data came from immunoSEQ multiplex PCR; TCRdb stores just in-frame clones and leaves some out. The sample has about 580,000 clones, 98% seen once. Points on this clone: The target antigen is unknown.

The gene calls are TRBV7-9 and TRBJ2-5, with 11 bases identical to TRBD2. Sequencing input: naive CD8+ T cells sorted from blood. The receptor was isolated from a man aged 25-40 years in good health. The CDR3 is CASSATSGEETQYF. In DNA, the CDR3 is TGTGCCAGCAGCGCGACTAGCGGGGAAGAGACCCAGTACTTC.